These T cell receptor beta chains were read from a single sample in a study of regulatory and conventional T cells in RAG deficiency. Sequenced by immunoSEQ multiplex PCR; TCRdb stores in-frame clones only, minus some. The sample lists 21,000 or so clones; around 92% were seen once. These sequences were also reported in another study, on regulatory T cells.

The sample consisted of CD4+ T cells sorted from blood. These receptors were obtained from a human donor in good health. The CDR3 runs from the conserved cysteine through the conserved F or W. A D gene is named only where the DNA matches it firmly. Clone size is not always given. Where it is, it says once, few, many or a class for expanded clones.

v_gene	d_gene	j_gene	abundance	len	CDR3aa	CDR3nt
TRBV4-1	-	TRBJ1-5	once	16	CASSQYYQGYNQPQHF	TGCGCCAGCAGCCAGTATTATCAGGGGTATAATCAGCCCCAGCATTTT
TRBV7-3	TRBD2	TRBJ2-7	-	14	CASSETSDSYEQYF	TGTGCCAGCAGCGAAACTAGCGACTCCTACGAGCAGTACTTC
TRBV28	TRBD2	TRBJ2-5	-	14	CASSLLRREGTQYF	TGTGCCAGCAGTTTACTGAGGCGGGAGGGGACCCAGTACTTC
TRBV4-1	-	TRBJ1-1	-	17	CASSRGTPSRRYTEAFF	TGCGCCAGCAGCCGAGGGACACCTTCTAGGCGGTACACTGAAGCTTTCTTT
TRBV7-3	TRBD2	TRBJ2-3	-	15	CASSLMGLSTDTQYF	TGTGCCAGCAGCTTAATGGGACTATCCACAGATACGCAGTATTTT
TRBV7-3	-	TRBJ1-1	-	14	CASSQWGGTTEAFF	TGTGCCAGCAGTCAATGGGGGGGAACCACTGAAGCTTTCTTT
TRBV10-3	TRBD1	TRBJ2-1	-	15	CATGLTGESYNEQFF	TGTGCCACCGGGCTGACAGGGGAGTCCTACAATGAGCAGTTCTTC
TRBV6-1	-	TRBJ1-2	-	13	CASLHATNYGYTF	TGTGCCAGCCTCCACGCTACTAACTATGGCTACACCTTC
TRBV25-1	-	TRBJ2-5	-	13	CASRYRVEETQYF	TGTGCCAGCAGGTACAGGGTCGAAGAGACCCAGTACTTC
TRBV11-2	TRBD2	TRBJ2-1	-	17	CASSLSLLAGAYNEQFF	TGTGCCAGCAGCCTAAGCCTTTTAGCGGGGGCCTACAATGAGCAGTTCTTC
TRBV18	-	TRBJ1-3	-	15	CASSPKTVSGNTIYF	TGTGCCAGCTCACCAAAGACAGTATCTGGAAACACCATATATTTT
TRBV7-9	-	TRBJ2-1	-	14	CASSLAGTYNEQFF	TGTGCCAGCAGCTTAGCAGGGACCTACAATGAGCAGTTCTTC
TRBV5-4	-	TRBJ2-3	-	16	CASSLMAGYLTDTQYF	TGTGCCAGCAGCCTAATGGCGGGGTACCTCACAGATACGCAGTATTTT
TRBV6-6	-	TRBJ2-5	-	14	CASSSPSGEETQYF	TGTGCCAGCAGCTCCCCTTCGGGGGAAGAGACCCAGTACTTC
TRBV4-2	-	TRBJ2-3	-	14	CASSLAGRIDTQYF	TGTGCCAGCAGCTTGGCCGGCAGAATAGATACGCAGTATTTT
TRBV5-1	-	TRBJ2-3	-	15	CASSLGRGATDTQYF	TGCGCCAGCAGCTTGGGCCGGGGAGCCACAGATACGCAGTATTTT
TRBV5-6	TRBD1	TRBJ2-2	-	15	CASSQGQINAGELFF	TGTGCCAGCAGCCAGGGACAGATTAATGCCGGGGAGCTGTTTTTT
TRBV9	TRBD1	TRBJ1-6	-	15	CASSVRDRGDSPLHF	TGTGCCAGCAGCGTAAGGGACAGGGGGGATTCACCCCTCCACTTT
TRBV2	TRBD1	TRBJ2-3	-	15	CASSPGQGVTDTQYF	TGTGCCAGCAGTCCGGGACAGGGGGTTACAGATACGCAGTATTTT
TRBV11-2	-	TRBJ2-1	-	16	CASSLLRGVRYNEQFF	TGTGCCAGCAGCTTACTTCGGGGCGTGAGGTACAATGAGCAGTTCTTC
TRBV6-6	TRBD2	TRBJ2-3	-	14	CASTAGTSTDTQYF	TGTGCCAGCACCGCCGGGACTAGTACAGATACGCAGTATTTT
TRBV11-3	-	TRBJ1-6	-	16	CASSAASVAVNSPLHF	TGTGCCAGCAGCGCGGCCTCGGTTGCAGTAAATTCACCCCTCCACTTT
TRBV2	TRBD1	TRBJ1-2	once	14	CASSRDRGSDGYTF	TGTGCCAGCAGTCGGGACAGGGGATCAGATGGCTACACCTTC
TRBV7-2	-	TRBJ2-1	-	14	CASRRNRDQGEQFF	TGTGCCAGCCGACGAAACCGGGATCAGGGTGAGCAGTTCTTC
TRBV2	-	TRBJ2-7	once	13	CASSESRDREQYF	TGTGCCAGCAGTGAATCCCGGGACCGGGAGCAGTACTTC
TRBV28	-	TRBJ2-1	-	15	CASRLPLRIYNEQFF	TGTGCCAGCCGGCTCCCGTTGCGGATCTACAATGAGCAGTTCTTC
TRBV5-8	-	TRBJ1-3	once	16	CASSLALYFSGNTIYF	TGTGCCAGCAGCTTGGCGTTGTACTTCTCTGGAAACACCATATATTTT
TRBV21-1	-	TRBJ2-7	-	16	CASSASSTGKSCEQYF	TGTGCCAGCAGCGCTAGCTCGACAGGGAAATCTTGCGAGCAGTACTTC
TRBV13	-	TRBJ2-4	-	15	CASSPAGGGPGIQYF	TGTGCCAGCAGCCCAGCTGGGGGGGGGCCCGGCATTCAGTACTTC
TRBV10-1	-	TRBJ2-1	-	17	CASRLPERQSSYNEQFF	TGCGCCAGCAGGCTCCCCGAGCGGCAGAGCTCCTACAATGAGCAGTTCTTC
TRBV5-4	-	TRBJ1-3	-	14	CASSLDHSGNTIYF	TGTGCCAGCAGCTTGGATCACAGTGGAAACACCATATATTTT
TRBV6-5	TRBD1	TRBJ1-1	-	12	CASSFNRGPAFF	TGTGCCAGCAGTTTTAACAGGGGGCCAGCTTTCTTT
TRBV4-1	-	TRBJ2-2	-	15	CASSQYPELGGELFF	TGCGCCAGCAGCCAGTACCCGGAACTTGGCGGGGAGCTGTTTTTT
TRBV4-1	TRBD1	TRBJ1-2	-	15	CASSQQDRAGRGYTF	TGCGCCAGCAGCCAGCAGGACAGGGCGGGTAGGGGCTACACCTTC
TRBV2	-	TRBJ2-7	-	12	CASRVKAYEQYF	TGTGCCAGCAGGGTAAAAGCCTACGAGCAGTACTTC
TRBV6-5	-	TRBJ1-1	-	14	CASSSVRGHTEALF	TGTGCCAGCAGTTCGGTCAGGGGTCACACTGAAGCTCTCTTT
TRBV4-1	-	TRBJ1-3	-	17	CASSQDNFGGLGNTIYF	TGCGCCAGCAGCCAAGATAATTTTGGGGGACTTGGAAACACCATATATTTT
TRBV9	TRBD2	TRBJ2-3	-	18	CASSVSGAGGLLSDTQYF	TGTGCCAGCAGCGTGAGCGGAGCGGGGGGTTTACTTTCGGATACGCAGTATTTT
TRBV28	-	TRBJ2-7	-	12	CASSQQGYEQYF	TGTGCCAGCAGCCAACAGGGCTACGAGCAGTACTTC
TRBV27	-	TRBJ2-5	-	12	CASSWPGGTQYF	TGTGCCAGCAGTTGGCCGGGTGGGACCCAGTACTTC
TRBV6-6	TRBD2	TRBJ2-2	-	14	CASVLAGETGELFF	TGTGCCAGCGTACTAGCGGGAGAGACCGGGGAGCTGTTTTTT
TRBV2	-	TRBJ1-6	-	15	CASSPPRSVRSPLHF	TGTGCCAGCAGTCCGCCTAGATCGGTACGCTCACCCCTCCACTTT
TRBV10-3	TRBD1	TRBJ2-5	-	12	CATRTGVETQYF	TGTGCCACCCGAACAGGGGTAGAGACCCAGTACTTC
TRBV28	TRBD2	TRBJ2-7	-	20	CASSLSGTGRTSGRAYEQYF	TGTGCCAGCAGTTTATCTGGGACAGGGAGGACTAGCGGGAGGGCCTACGAGCAGTACTTC
TRBV19	-	TRBJ1-4	-	14	CASSMGRMNEKLFF	TGTGCCAGTAGTATGGGCAGGATGAATGAAAAACTGTTTTTT
TRBV10-2	-	TRBJ1-5	-	14	CASSESEPNQPQHF	TGCGCCAGCAGTGAATCAGAACCCAATCAGCCCCAGCATTTT
TRBV7-8	TRBD1	TRBJ2-7	-	13	CASSSRQGGEQYF	TGTGCCAGCAGCTCCAGACAGGGGGGCGAGCAGTACTTC
TRBV7-8	-	TRBJ1-1	once	12	CASSLGGKRAFF	TGTGCCAGCAGCTTAGGCGGAAAGCGGGCTTTCTTT
TRBV12-5	-	TRBJ1-5	-	16	CASGLSGKGGNQPQHF	TGTGCTAGTGGTTTGTCGGGAAAAGGAGGCAATCAGCCCCAGCATTTT
TRBV19	TRBD1	TRBJ2-7	-	16	CASSMVNGQGTDEQYF	TGTGCCAGTAGTATGGTAAACGGACAGGGGACGGACGAGCAGTACTTC
TRBV5-1	-	TRBJ1-1	-	17	CASSDPAIRSLNTEAFF	TGCGCCAGCAGCGATCCGGCCATAAGGAGTCTGAACACTGAAGCTTTCTTT
TRBV5-1	-	TRBJ2-7	few	13	CASSWAGTSEQYF	TGCGCCAGCAGTTGGGCAGGTACGTCCGAGCAGTACTTC
TRBV30	TRBD2	TRBJ2-3	-	14	CAWSMGLAADTQYF	TGTGCCTGGAGTATGGGACTAGCGGCAGATACGCAGTATTTT
TRBV25-1	TRBD2	TRBJ2-3	-	16	CASRPASGRGTDTQYF	TGTGCCAGCAGGCCGGCTAGCGGGAGAGGCACAGATACGCAGTATTTT